One sample yielded the 22 T cell receptor beta chains listed below, sequenced in a study of T cell changes during pregnancy in multiple sclerosis. Repertoires were generated with immunoSEQ multiplex PCR, while TCRdb's copy carries only in-frame clones and drops some. The repertoire consists of more than 80,000 clones, with 92% occurring once and the leading ten covering roughly 1.4%. The source material was peripheral blood, sampled in the first trimester of pregnancy. These receptors were taken from a female donor with multiple sclerosis, enrolled in a pregnancy study.

This clone was counted between two and nine times. V gene TRBV10-1 combines with J gene TRBJ2-1; TRBD2 agrees at 8 bases. V lost 7 bases, J lost 7 bases, and 9 bases stayed unmatched. The CDR3 spans 14 residues. Germline values: CDR1 WNHNN, CDR2 SYGVQD (reference sequence). The CDR3 DNA is TGCGCCAGCACACTAGCGGAGGCGGGGAATGAGCAGTTCTTC. Encoded protein: CASTLAEAGNEQFF.

The chain is built from TRBV6-4 and TRBJ2-3, with D unresolved. The CDR3 runs to 14 residues. Germline V CDR1 and CDR2: MRHNA, SNTAGT. Trimming removed 4 bases at V and 14 bases at J, with 22 bases between. CDR3 in DNA: TGTGCCAGCAGTGCAAGCCAAGATACGACGTTAGCGTATTTT. Protein sequence: CASSASQDTTLAYF.

The chain's CDR3 is CASGLDRGSYNEQFF. In nucleotides, the CDR3 is TGTGCCAGCGGTCTGGACCGGGGATCCTACAATGAGCAGTTCTTC. This chain uses TRBV19 with TRBJ2-1; tentatively, D is TRBD2 (5 bases). This CDR3 comprises 15 residues. Trimming stripped 9 bases from V and 1 base from J, with 16 bases between. CDR1 LNHDA and CDR2 SQIVND come from the germline V gene (reference sequence).

This chain joins TRBV27 and TRBJ2-7, with no clear D. CDR1 is MNHEY and CDR2 is SMNVEV in the germline V gene (reference sequence). The CDR3 totals 13 residues. The germline V and J ends were trimmed by 4 bases and 3 bases, with 10 bases remaining between them. The DNA for the CDR3 is TGTGCCAGCAGTTACGGGTCGTACTACGAGCAGTACTTC. Protein sequence: CASSYGSYYEQYF.

The rearrangement joins TRBV7-2 to TRBJ2-3; 7 bases fit TRBD1. CDR3 length equals 15 residues. Trimming removed 6 bases from V and 3 bases from J; junction bases left unmatched: 9. Germline CDR1 is SGHTA and CDR2 is FQGNSA. CDR3 in amino acids: CASRKRGLGTDTQYF. The CDR3 nucleotides are TGTGCCAGCAGAAAGAGGGGGCTCGGGACAGATACGCAGTATTTT. Full variable domain (remainder filled in from reference TRBV7-2 and TRBJ2-3): GAGVSQSPSNKVTEKGKDVELRCDPISGHTALYWYRQSLGQGLEFLIYFQGNSAPDKSGLPSDRFSAERTGGSVSTLTIQRTQQEDSAVYLCASRKRGLGTDTQYFGPGTRLTVL.

V gene TRBV5-6 combines with J gene TRBJ2-2; D is possibly TRBD1 (5 bases). Germline CDR1 is SGHDT and CDR2 is YYEEEE. Deletions cut 4 bases from V and 1 base from J, with 8 bases between. CDR3 length: 14 residues. CDR3 nucleotide sequence: TGTGCCAGCAGCAGAACAGGGAACACCGGGGAGCTGTTTTTT. Protein product: CASSRTGNTGELFF. Complete variable domain (other parts from reference TRBV5-6 and TRBJ2-2): DAGVTQSPTHLIKTRGQQVTLRCSPKSGHDTVSWYQQALGQGPQFIFQYYEEEERQRGNFPDRFSGHQFPNYSSELNVNALLLGDSALYLCASSRTGNTGELFFGEGSRLTVL.

This chain's CDR3 is CATGEQTQNEQFF. For the CDR3, the DNA is TGTGCTACAGGGGAGCAGACCCAAAATGAGCAGTTCTTC. V usage is TRBV19 and J usage is TRBJ2-1, with 7 bases identical to TRBD1. This CDR3 comprises 13 residues. Germline V gene sequence: CDR1 LNHDA, CDR2 SQIVND (reference sequence).

V gene TRBV19 combines with J gene TRBJ2-1, with 7 bases fitting TRBD1. V gave up 2 bases and J gave up 8 bases; unmatched junction bases: 9. Germline V gene sequence: CDR1 LNHDA, CDR2 SQIVND (reference sequence). This CDR3 contains 15 residues. The DNA of the CDR3 is TGTGCCAGTAGTATAAAGGGCAGGGGGTTCGATGAGCAGTTCTTC. This encodes CASSIKGRGFDEQFF. The complete variable domain, with remaining parts taken from reference TRBV19 and TRBJ2-1, reads DGGITQSPKYLFRKEGQNVTLSCEQNLNHDAMYWYRQDPGQGLRLIYYSQIVNDFQKGDIAEGYSVSREKKESFPLTVTSAQKNPTAFYLCASSIKGRGFDEQFFGPGTRLTVL.

This chain links TRBV18 with TRBJ1-2; no definite D call. With 6 bases removed from V and 2 bases from J, the gap between germline ends came to 10 bases. CDR3 length equals 13 residues. Germline V gives CDR1 KGHSH, CDR2 LQKENI. The CDR3 region has the DNA TGTGCCAGCTCGGAGGGCGTGAACTATGGCTACACCTTC. This sequence encodes CASSEGVNYGYTF.

The J gene is TRBJ2-7, the V gene TRBV11-3; 10 bases are a match to TRBD1. The trim removed 1 base at V and 5 bases at J, leaving 8 bases unmatched. In germline, CDR1 is SGHNT, CDR2 YENEEA. CDR3 length: 16 amino acids. The CDR3 nucleotides are TGTGCCAGCAGCTTAGGGGACAGGGGTAACACGGACGAGCAGTACTTC. It is translated as CASSLGDRGNTDEQYF. The variable domain in full, with the rest retrieved from reference TRBV11-3 and TRBJ2-7, is EAGVVQSPRYKIIEKKQPVAFWCNPISGHNTLYWYLQNLGQGPELLIRYENEEAVDDSQLPKDRFSAERLKGVDSTLKIQPAELGDSAVYLCASSLGDRGNTDEQYFGPGTRLTVT.

This chain links TRBV11-2 with TRBJ2-7; D call uncertain. The CDR3 runs to 12 residues. V was trimmed by 3 bases and J by 4 bases, leaving 7 bases between them. Looked up from germline, CDR1 is SGHAT and CDR2 is FQNNGV. The CDR3 bases are TGTGCCAGCAGCTTGGCCTTTTACGAGCAGTACTTC. This sequence encodes CASSLAFYEQYF.

V usage is TRBV19 and J usage is TRBJ1-3; D is possibly TRBD1 (6 bases). CDR1 and CDR2 (germline): LNHDA, SQIVND (reference sequence). V was trimmed by 4 bases and J by 4 bases, leaving 8 bases between them. The CDR3 spans 13 residues. DNA for the CDR3: TGTGCCAGTAGTAGGACAGCGGGAAACACCATATATTTT. Its translation: CASSRTAGNTIYF.

This chain connects TRBV19 to TRBJ2-5; D may be TRBD1 (6 bases). Germline V gives CDR1 LNHDA, CDR2 SQIVND (reference sequence). V was clipped by 3 bases and J by 5 bases, with 16 bases between them. The CDR3 has 15 residues. The DNA of the CDR3 is TGTGCCAGTAGTATTGGTCCAGGGGTGGCGGAGACCCAGTACTTC. This codes for CASSIGPGVAETQYF.

This chain connects TRBV11-2 to TRBJ2-7; 14 bases agree with TRBD2. Germline V lookup: CDR1 SGHAT, CDR2 FQNNGV. J lost 4 bases, V lost 5 bases, and 10 bases had no gene match. The CDR3 contains 17 residues. The CDR3 here is CASSPIAGTSGRYEQYF. The CDR3 DNA sequence: TGTGCCAGCAGCCCGATCGCCGGGACTAGCGGGAGATACGAGCAGTACTTC. Full variable domain (outside the CDR3, taken from reference TRBV11-2 and TRBJ2-7): EAGVAQSPRYKIIEKRQSVAFWCNPISGHATLYWYQQILGQGPKLLIQFQNNGVVDDSQLPKDRFSAERLKGVDSTLKIQPAKLEDSAVYLCASSPIAGTSGRYEQYFGPGTRLTVT.

This clone was counted a few times. This sequence joins TRBV7-9 and TRBJ1-1; no clear D gene. The CDR3 covers 11 residues. In germline, CDR1 is SEHNR, CDR2 FQNEAQ (reference sequence). The V end lost 5 bases, the J end lost 10 bases, and 11 bases lay between the germline ends. The CDR3 is CASSPGLVAFF. The CDR3 nucleotides read TGTGCCAGCAGCCCCGGACTAGTAGCTTTCTTT.

The V call is TRBV30, the J call TRBJ1-1; 7 nucleotides match TRBD1. The V gene end was trimmed by 2 bases and the J gene end by 0 bases; junction bases not matched to a gene: 9. CDR3 size: 16 residues. The germline gives CDR1 GTSNPN, CDR2 SVGIG (reference sequence). The CDR3 DNA follows: TGTGCCTGGAGTTCCCAGACAGGGCTTATGAACACTGAAGCTTTCTTT. This codes for CAWSSQTGLMNTEAFF.

The V and J genes are TRBV19 and TRBJ2-7, with TRBD1 identical over 7 bases. Germline assignment: CDR1 LNHDA and CDR2 SQIVND (reference sequence). This CDR3 is 14 amino acids long. V was pared by 5 bases and J by 4 bases, with 8 bases of the junction left unmatched. The CDR3 DNA reads as TGTGCCAGTAGTCCTGGACAGGCGTCGTACGAGCAGTACTTC. Its protein is CASSPGQASYEQYF.

The chain employs TRBV28 and TRBJ1-1; D ambiguous. V was cut by 3 bases and J by 1 base, with 9 bases left in between. The CDR3 spans 14 residues. Germline V gives CDR1 MDHEN, CDR2 SYDVKM. CDR3 sequence: CASSFPGGNTEAFF. CDR3 nucleotide sequence: TGTGCCAGCAGTTTTCCGGGAGGGAACACTGAAGCTTTCTTT. Filled out from reference TRBV28 and TRBJ1-1, the complete variable domain reads DVKVTQSSRYLVKRTGEKVFLECVQDMDHENMFWYRQDPGLGLRLIYFSYDVKMKEKGDIPEGYSVSREKKERFSLILESASTNQTSMYLCASSFPGGNTEAFFGQGTRLTVV.

V is TRBV5-4 and J is TRBJ2-5, with a tentative D call TRBD2 (7 bases). Per the germline V gene, CDR1 is SGHNT and CDR2 is YYREEE (reference sequence). Trimming pared 4 bases from V and 5 bases from J, leaving 15 bases between. This CDR3 is 14 amino acids long. CDR3 residues: CASSREGGVETQYF. In nucleotides, the CDR3 is TGTGCCAGCAGCCGAGAAGGGGGGGTGGAGACCCAGTACTTC.

The V gene is TRBV6-1, the J gene TRBJ2-5, with 11 bases that match TRBD2. This CDR3 has 14 residues. CDR1 is MNHNS and CDR2 is SASEGT in the germline V gene. Trimming cost V 6 bases and J 3 bases; bases outside gene matches: 3. The CDR3 protein is CASSLGLAEETQYF. CDR3 DNA sequence: TGTGCCAGCAGCCTGGGACTAGCGGAAGAGACCCAGTACTTC.

This chain's CDR3 is CASKGTSGRGNEQYF. The DNA of the CDR3 is TGTGCCAGCAAAGGGACTAGCGGGAGGGGCAACGAGCAGTACTTC. The chain employs TRBV11-2 and TRBJ2-7; 16 bases agree with TRBD2. Trimming cost V 7 bases and J 5 bases; bases outside gene matches: 5. The CDR3 has 15 residues. From germline, CDR1 is SGHAT and CDR2 FQNNGV.

V gene TRBV2 combines with J gene TRBJ1-3, with D tentatively TRBD1 (5 bases). The CDR3 extends over 15 amino acids. Germline V gene data show CDR1 as SNHLY and CDR2 as FYNNEI. V gave up 3 bases and J gave up 0 bases, with 9 bases separating them. The chain's CDR3 is CASSDDRLSGNTIYF. The CDR3 DNA reads TGTGCCAGCAGTGATGACAGACTCTCTGGAAACACCATATATTTT.